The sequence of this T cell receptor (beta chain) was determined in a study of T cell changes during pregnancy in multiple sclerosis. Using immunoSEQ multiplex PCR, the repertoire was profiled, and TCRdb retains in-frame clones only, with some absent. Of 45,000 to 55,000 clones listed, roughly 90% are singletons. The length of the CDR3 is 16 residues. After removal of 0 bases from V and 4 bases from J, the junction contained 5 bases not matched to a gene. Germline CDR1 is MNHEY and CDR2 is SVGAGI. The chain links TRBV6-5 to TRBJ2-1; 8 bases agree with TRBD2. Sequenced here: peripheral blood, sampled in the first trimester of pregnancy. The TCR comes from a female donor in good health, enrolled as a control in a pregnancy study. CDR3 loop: CASSYSVPGGYNEQFF. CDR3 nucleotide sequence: TGTGCCAGCAGTTACTCGGTCCCGGGAGGGTACAATGAGCAGTTCTTC.